This TCR beta chain was identified in a study of blood T cell repertoires in COVID-19 (dated by TCRdb to the early 2020s). Study-wide context: The collaborator samples originated in the United States, Italy and Spain and spanned the acute and convalescent phases of COVID-19. The prospective study material was composed of cDNA or gDNA derived from T cells, B-cell-depleted T cells, or PBMCs. Subjects who had been exposed to COVID-19, were actively infected with it, or had recovered from it provided the deeply sampled blood TCRbeta repertoires that made up the dataset. Where available, HLA class I and class II types were taken from metadata supplied by the sample provider and were not determined by assay-based typing. The repertoires were made available in a free public database intended to serve as a resource for research on the immune response to SARS-CoV-2. The samples were drawn from the first 160 participants of the ongoing ImmuneRACE study and from 1,254 subjects provided by 6 global collaborators. A de-identified subject ID, COVID-19 status, age in years and sex were almost always included in the sample metadata. What the authors observed across the whole study: The quantity of clinical and demographic metadata differed by source and by participant and was supplied without curation.

There are 14 amino acids in the CDR3, from cysteine to phenylalanine inclusive. Only the CDR3 region is kept as DNA, spanning 42 bases read in frame from base 1. Per the germline V gene (reference sequence), SEHNR is the CDR1 and FQNEAQ is the CDR2. Trimming takes 3 bases from V and 5 bases from J, and the germline ends sit 13 bases apart. A word on this clone: Its cognate antigen has yet to be identified. No much larger clone is present one base from it, and per-base qualities are unavailable.

Whole blood was collected in K2EDTA tubes by collaborating institutions according to the institutions' own protocols. For TCRbeta analysis, collaborators shipped samples as frozen whole blood, isolated PBMCs, or DNA extracted from either of those sample types. TCRbeta CDR3 regions were amplified from genomic DNA by means of the immunoSEQ Assay, a bias-controlled multiplex PCR. Regarding the original processing steps: The number of nucleated cells in each sample was estimated by amplification of reference gene primers within the assay. Sequence reads were collapsed and filtered to measure the absolute abundance of every unique TCRbeta CDR3 rearrangement. For each sample, productive Simpson clonality was calculated as the square root of Simpson's diversity index over productive rearrangements. This immuneACCESS table, as held by TCRdb, lists in-frame sequences with V and J called but not all clones. Of the missing ones, under half trace to an unresolved V gene in checked studies; the others have no known cause. The DNA gave D and trimming, while V, J and clone size come from that table. The sample table shows 200,000 to 250,000 clones, and roughly 80% are seen once. 15% to 20% of the sample is held by the ten biggest clonotypes.

Material for sequencing was peripheral blood. The origin of this receptor is an elderly woman with active or convalescent COVID-19. Recombination linked TRBV7-9 to TRBJ2-5; no D gene is confidently identified. The DNA reads TGTGCCAGCAGCTTCATGACCCAGGCGGAGACCCAGTACTTC. Translation gives CASSFMTQAETQYF.